The next 5 T cell receptor beta chains were all read from a single sample in a study of follicular helper T cells after annual influenza vaccination. The protocol was immunoSEQ multiplex PCR, while the TCRdb copy is restricted to in-frame clones and leaves out a portion. The sample shows 7,500 to 8,500 clones, roughly four fifths of them seen only once. Time point of the sample: 2014-2015 season, pre-vaccination. The material was CXCR5+ CD38- circulating T follicular helper cells from blood, obtained on the day of influenza vaccination. Subset indicated: circulating Tfh, non-naive CD4+CXCR5+PD-1+ (ICOS+CD38+ or ICOS-CD38-). These receptors came from an adult who received the influenza vaccine.

This rearrangement joins TRBV6-1 to TRBJ2-5; D possibly corresponds to TRBD2 (7 bases). V lost 2 bases and J 4 bases, leaving 14 bases between the germline ends. Germline loops: CDR1 MNHNS, CDR2 SASEGT. The CDR3 has 15 residues. The DNA of the CDR3 is TGTGCCAGCAGTGAATACGGCGGGGGCCGAGAGACCCAGTACTTC. Encoded protein: CASSEYGGGRETQYF.

This chain uses TRBV4-1 with TRBJ2-4, with a tentative D call TRBD1 (6 bases). Trimming stripped 0 bases from V and 6 bases from J, with 18 bases between. The CDR3 is 17 amino acids. Germline V CDR1 and CDR2: MGHRA, YSYEKL. CDR3 residues: CASSQEGNRDARNIQYF. The CDR3 bases are TGCGCCAGCAGCCAAGAAGGTAACAGGGACGCGAGAAACATTCAGTACTTC.

The chain links TRBV19 to TRBJ2-2; unclear D gene. Trimming took 7 bases from V and 1 from J, leaving 10 bases between them. The CDR3 is 14 residues long. Germline assignment: CDR1 LNHDA and CDR2 SQIVND (reference sequence). The CDR3 sequence is CASIVGMNTGELFF. The CDR3 coding sequence is TGTGCCAGTATAGTGGGCATGAACACCGGGGAGCTGTTTTTT.

The chain couples TRBV7-2 to TRBJ2-1; the match to TRBD1 covers 9 bases. This CDR3 is 16 amino acids long. V was clipped by 5 bases and J by 2 bases; unmatched bases: 7. CDR1 is SGHTA and CDR2 is FQGNSA in the germline V gene. The CDR3 sequence is CASSTAGTGPYNEQFF. In DNA, the CDR3 is TGTGCCAGCAGCACCGCCGGGACAGGGCCCTACAATGAGCAGTTCTTC.

V is TRBV6-4 and J is TRBJ1-1, with 9 bases lining up with TRBD1. The CDR3 loop spans 13 amino acids. Germline lookup yields CDR1 MRHNA and CDR2 SNTAGT. V dropped 6 bases and J dropped 6; count of bases not matched to a gene: 5. Written as DNA, the CDR3 is TGTGCCAGCAGAGGGACAGGGAGATCTGAAGCTTTCTTT. It specifies CASRGTGRSEAFF.